This entry describes one TCR beta chain. This clone was seen only a few times. This receptor's antigen is unknown. No per-base quality is available; no much larger clone lies one base away. Using the deep immunoSEQ assay, multiplex PCR amplified TCR CDR3 regions from genomic DNA. Extracted genomic DNA from each cell subset was spread evenly across all wells of several immunoSEQ 96-well plates, with each plate serving as a replicate. For sorted subsets, 150 to 250 ng genomic DNA, equal to tens of thousands of T cell genomes, was loaded into each replicate PCR. Purified libraries were quantified with a Qubit 3.0 fluorometer, sized on a Bioanalyzer 2100, and re-quantified with the KAPA Library Quantification kit. Every immunoSEQ 96-well plate was sequenced on a dedicated single-read 150-cycle Illumina NextSeq 550 flow cell. In the authors' own workflow: Because the immunoSEQ output held only junctional sequences and lacked quality scores, the filtering could not match the filtering applied to full-length reads. To assign V/J genes and CDR3, sequences were annotated against IMGT germline references using PyIR, a Python wrapper for IgBLAST v1.9. Reads were removed for weak V/J assignments (E-value above 1e-6), missing CDR3, stop codons, out-of-frame junctions, or ambiguous translated residues. A V3J clonotype was defined by an identical inferred V gene, J gene, and CDR3 amino acid sequence. Percentage overlap between repertoires was calculated by dividing the number of shared unique clonotypes by the size of the smaller repertoire. Repertoire richness was assessed with RTK rarefaction, the Chao1 estimator, and Recon v2.1 estimates of unobserved clonotypes. For all TCRbeta clonotypes obtained by the gDNA method from several donors, generation probabilities were computed with OLGA. TCRdb holds this immuneACCESS table with in-frame rearrangements only. Some clones are missing; in checked studies, unresolved V genes explain under half, and the rest has no known cause. D and trimming come from the DNA, and the V and J calls and clone size come from that table. The sample table contains over a million clones; only one count was recorded for under 80% of them. Over 1.3% of the sample belongs to the ten largest clones.

The record originates from a study of shared clonotypes between healthy human individuals (dated by TCRdb to 2019 to 2021). At the level of the whole study: The cohort comprised two women and a few men aged 18 to 49 years. Per donor, three plates each were used for CD4 naive and CD4 memory, two for CD8 naive, and one for CD8 memory. Between about 0.94 and 8.9 billion PBMCs per donor were obtained by leukapheresis. To estimate repertoire size and how much clonotypes are shared between individuals, the study performed deep sequencing of blood TCR repertoires from five healthy adults. To increase sequencing depth and limit assay-specific biases, different laboratories used diverse techniques to prepare libraries and sequence TCR repertoires. Beyond this particular receptor, the publication reports: Only blood was sampled, and tissue TCR repertoires likely differ from those in blood. Compared with non-shared clonotypes, the clonotypes found in all four sorted-subset donors had higher generation probabilities. Because the study included only a small number of donors, the genetic and exposure-history diversity represented was limited. Based on pairwise subsampling, the degree of clonotype sharing among donors was expected to be affected by sequencing depth. Rarefaction of sorted-subset datasets indicated incomplete sequencing despite the large sequencing depth. About 5% of naive CD4, approximately 3.7% of naive CD8, approximately 2% of memory CD4, and about 0.4% of memory CD8 clonotypes were shared across a few donors. Larger estimated clonotype richness was generally found for naive subsets than for memory subsets.

The CDR3 contains 14 residues, cysteine and phenylalanine counted. Solely the CDR3 DNA is kept, with 42 bases framed from the first base. CDR1 and CDR2 (LNHDA, SQIVND) derive from the germline V gene (reference sequence). V loses 0 bases, J loses 8 bases, and the germline ends lie 13 bases apart. Healthy HIV-negative adults with no recently reported acute infections or vaccinations were included as donors. All donors were Caucasian adults living in Nashville, Tennessee, USA. CD4+ T cells were enriched by magnetic negative selection, after which naive cells were positively selected on CD45RA and the negative fraction was taken as the memory subset. After blood collection by leukapheresis, PBMCs were isolated using Ficoll-Histopaque density gradient centrifugation and then cryopreserved in the vapor phase of liquid nitrogen. Purity and quantity of every magnetically sorted T cell population were checked by analytical flow cytometry. Each sorted fraction had its genomic DNA isolated and then quantified by UV absorbance on a Nanodrop 2000c.

The sample was memory CD4+ T cells sorted from blood. The sample's cell subset or site label, in plain terms: CD45RA-negative fraction. The receptor was isolated from a man between 18 and 29 years old in good health. The chain employs TRBV19 and TRBJ1-1, with TRBD1 perhaps the D gene, on 5 matching bases. The CDR3 protein is CASSIDRPGDEAFF. The DNA sequence is given as TGTGCCAGTAGTATAGATCGCCCCGGGGACGAAGCTTTCTTT.